Following are 10 T cell receptor beta chains from one sample sequenced in a study of shared clonotypes between healthy human individuals (TCRdb year 2020). Libraries were made using the immunoSEQ multiplex PCR assay. In TCRdb, the immuneACCESS table is reduced to in-frame sequences with V and J assigned. These tables do not hold every clone; where another copy was compared, an unresolved V gene accounts for under half, and the others remain unexplained. For this sample the table gives over 150,000 clones, of which 65% to 80% were detected only once. The ten largest account for 10% of the sample. The sample was memory CD4+ T cells sorted from blood. Explained via the paper, the cell subset or site label denotes: CD45RA-negative fraction. Receptors were obtained from a man aged 25-40 years in good health.

The V gene is TRBV2, the J gene TRBJ2-5; possible D gene TRBD2, 6 bases. The germline V gene has CDR1 SNHLY and CDR2 FYNNEI. The CDR3 is 14 amino acids. V gave up 6 bases and J gave up 7 bases, with 18 bases separating them. CDR3 loop: CASRDGTGLRTQYF. The CDR3 bases are TGTGCCAGCAGGGACGGGACTGGCCTCAGGACCCAGTACTTC.

The chain combines TRBV10-3 with TRBJ2-1; D is perhaps TRBD1 (5 bases). In germline, CDR1 is ENHRY, CDR2 SYGVKD. The V end was cut by 3 bases, the J end by 8 bases, with 8 bases between. This CDR3 region has 12 residues. CDR3 in amino acids: CAISDLGDEQFF. CDR3 nucleotides: TGTGCCATCAGTGATTTAGGGGATGAGCAGTTCTTC.

This clone was seen many times. The DNA for the CDR3 is TGTGCCAGCACCGGGGGAAGGATGAGCTACGAGCAGTACTTC. Amino acids: CASTGGRMSYEQYF. The gene calls are TRBV11-2 and TRBJ2-7; D may be TRBD2 (6 bases). Germline V CDR1 and CDR2: SGHAT, FQNNGV. V lost 7 bases and J lost 3, with 16 bases in between. The CDR3 is 14 amino acids.

The rearrangement uses TRBV2 and TRBJ2-2; D not certain. CDR3 length: 14 residues. Germline V lookup: CDR1 SNHLY, CDR2 FYNNEI. V shed 7 bases and J shed 6 bases, with 15 bases lying between them. The CDR3 DNA reads TGTGCCAGCAAGTCGGACCAGCTCGCCGGGGAGCTGTTTTTT. Its translation: CASKSDQLAGELFF.

The rearrangement joins TRBV10-3 to TRBJ2-1; 10 bases agree with TRBD2. CDR3 size: 16 residues. CDR1 and CDR2 (germline): ENHRY, SYGVKD. The V gene end was trimmed by 4 bases and the J gene end by 10 bases; junction bases not matched to a gene: 13. CDR3 loop: CAISAKASGRVGEQFF. DNA of the CDR3: TGTGCCATCAGTGCAAAGGCTAGCGGGAGAGTAGGGGAGCAGTTCTTC.

The rearrangement links TRBV4-3 to TRBJ2-1; 8 nucleotides agree with TRBD2. The trim removed 2 bases at V and 1 base at J, leaving 1 base unmatched. Germline loops: CDR1 LGHNA, CDR2 YSLEER. The CDR3 is made up of 15 amino acids. CDR3 region: CASSQQRGSYNEQFF. In nucleotides, the CDR3 is TGCGCCAGCAGCCAACAGCGGGGGTCCTACAATGAGCAGTTCTTC.

The chain joins TRBV19 to TRBJ1-2, with D maybe TRBD1 (5 bases). Trimming stripped 3 bases from V and 3 bases from J, with 14 bases between. CDR1 and CDR2 (germline): LNHDA, SQIVND (reference sequence). This CDR3 comprises 15 residues. The CDR3 DNA reads as TGTGCCAGTAGTATGGGGACGGACTCCTACTATGGCTACACCTTC. Its translation is CASSMGTDSYYGYTF.

The genes are TRBV19 and TRBJ2-1; D call uncertain. Germline lookup yields CDR1 LNHDA and CDR2 SQIVND (reference sequence). CDR3 length: 16 amino acids. Trimming shortened V by 3 bases and J by 6 bases, and 18 bases separated the two germline ends. The CDR3 nucleotides are TGTGCCAGTAGTATTCCTGGACGGCGCCCAGGCAATGAGCAGTTCTTC. Amino acid sequence: CASSIPGRRPGNEQFF.

In its sample, this clone was seen once. The V gene is TRBV9, the J gene TRBJ2-1, with D possibly matching TRBD1 (5 bases). Trimming removed 4 bases from V and 6 bases from J, with 11 bases in between. CDR1 is SGDLS and CDR2 is YYNGEE in the germline V gene. The CDR3 runs 13 residues. The DNA of the CDR3 is TGTGCCAGCAGCCATCAGGGCGGCAATGAGCAGTTCTTC. Translation: CASSHQGGNEQFF. The full variable domain, rest sourced from reference TRBV9 and TRBJ2-1, is DSGVTQTPKHLITATGQRVTLRCSPRSGDLSVYWYQQSLDQGLQFLIQYYNGEERAKGNILERFSAQQFPDLHSELNLSSLELGDSALYFCASSHQGGNEQFFGPGTRLTVL.

Details on this clone: Other DNA sequences of this sample code for an identical CDR3. V and J are TRBV18 and TRBJ2-7, with 14 bases lining up with TRBD2. CDR3 size: 14 residues. Trimming removed 6 bases from V and 5 bases from J; junction bases left unmatched: 3. CDR1 is KGHSH, CDR2 LQKENI, per germline. The CDR3 region is CASSPGLAGDEQYF. The CDR3 DNA reads as TGTGCCAGCTCCCCGGGACTAGCGGGAGACGAGCAGTACTTC.